This T cell receptor beta chain was recorded in a study of OX40 agonist ivuxolimab in advanced cancers. TCRdb keeps only in-frame clones here, not all; method: immunoSEQ multiplex PCR. This sample has some 66,000 clones; about four fifths occur once, and the top ten carry roughly 2.4%. Germline-derived CDR1 and CDR2 are LNHDA and SQIVND (reference sequence). This CDR3 has 17 residues. Trimming at V came to 8 bases and at J to 2 bases, leaving 12 bases not matched to a gene. V usage is TRBV19 and J usage is TRBJ2-1; TRBD1 matches 10 bases. Sample: CD4+ or CD8+ T cells sorted from blood, taken in a trial of the OX40 agonist ivuxolimab. The receptor's source is an adult with an advanced solid tumor such as melanoma, head and neck, liver or kidney cancer. CDR3 residues: CASFSPGTGEAYNEQFF. CDR3 nucleotides: TGTGCCAGTTTCTCCCCGGGGACAGGGGAAGCCTACAATGAGCAGTTCTTC.